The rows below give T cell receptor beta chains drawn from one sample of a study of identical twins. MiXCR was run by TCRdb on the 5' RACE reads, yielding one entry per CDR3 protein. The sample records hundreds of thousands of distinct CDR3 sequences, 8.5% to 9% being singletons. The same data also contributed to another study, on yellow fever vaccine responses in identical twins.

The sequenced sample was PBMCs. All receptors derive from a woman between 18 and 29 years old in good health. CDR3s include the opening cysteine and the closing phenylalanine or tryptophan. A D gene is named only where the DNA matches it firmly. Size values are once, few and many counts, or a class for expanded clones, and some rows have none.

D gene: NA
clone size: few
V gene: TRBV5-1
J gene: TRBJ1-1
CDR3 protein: CASSLDGSKNTEAFF
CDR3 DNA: TGCGCCAGCAGCTTGGACGGTTCTAAGAACACTGAAGCTTTCTTT

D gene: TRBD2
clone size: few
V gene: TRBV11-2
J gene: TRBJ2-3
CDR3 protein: CASSPLGGAGADTQYF
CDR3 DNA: TGTGCCAGCAGCCCTCTCGGGGGGGCGGGCGCAGATACGCAGTATTTT

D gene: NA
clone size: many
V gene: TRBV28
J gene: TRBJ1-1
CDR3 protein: CASSLGSTQVGEAFF
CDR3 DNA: TGTGCCAGCAGTTTGGGAAGTACGCAGGTGGGGGAAGCTTTCTTT

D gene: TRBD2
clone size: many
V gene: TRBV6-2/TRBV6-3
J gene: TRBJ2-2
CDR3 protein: CASRKLAGGPTGELFF
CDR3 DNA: TGTGCCAGCAGAAAACTAGCGGGAGGGCCCACCGGGGAGCTGTTTTTT

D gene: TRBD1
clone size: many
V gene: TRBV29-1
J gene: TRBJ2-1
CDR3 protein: CSTLRGPYNEQFF
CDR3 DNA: TGCTCGACGTTAAGGGGGCCATACAATGAGCAGTTCTTC

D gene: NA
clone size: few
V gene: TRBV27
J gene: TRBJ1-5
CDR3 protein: CASSPWKVNQPQHF
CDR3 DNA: TGTGCCAGCAGTCCCTGGAAGGTCAATCAGCCCCAGCATTTT

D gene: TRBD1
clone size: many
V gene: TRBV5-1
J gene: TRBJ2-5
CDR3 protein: CASSSYRTGGQETQYF
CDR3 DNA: TGCGCCAGCAGCTCCTACCGGACAGGGGGACAAGAGACCCAGTACTTC

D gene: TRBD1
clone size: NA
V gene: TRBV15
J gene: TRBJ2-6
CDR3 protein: CATSRVGTVKSGANVLTF
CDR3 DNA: TGTGCCACCAGCAGAGTTGGGACAGTGAAATCTGGGGCCAACGTCCTGACTTTC

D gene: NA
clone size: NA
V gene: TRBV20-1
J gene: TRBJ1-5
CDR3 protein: CSARDGWGNQPQHF
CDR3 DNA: TGCAGTGCTAGAGATGGGTGGGGAAATCAGCCCCAGCATTTT

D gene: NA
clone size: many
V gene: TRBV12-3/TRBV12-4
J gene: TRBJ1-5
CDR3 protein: CASSLISGSTWEPQHF
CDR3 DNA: TGTGCCAGCAGTTTAATTTCCGGGTCTACGTGGGAGCCCCAGCATTTT

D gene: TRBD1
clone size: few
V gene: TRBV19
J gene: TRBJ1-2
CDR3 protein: CASKTAGTGNGYTF
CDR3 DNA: TGTGCCAGTAAAACCGCCGGGACAGGGAATGGCTACACCTTC

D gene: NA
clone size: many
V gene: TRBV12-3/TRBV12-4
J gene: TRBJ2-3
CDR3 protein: CASTKTELGTDTQYF
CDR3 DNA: TGTGCCAGCACCAAGACCGAGCTGGGCACAGATACGCAGTATTTT

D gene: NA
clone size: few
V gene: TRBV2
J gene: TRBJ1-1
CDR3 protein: CASHLEGNTEAFF
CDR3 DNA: TGTGCCAGCCATCTGGAGGGGAACACTGAAGCTTTCTTT

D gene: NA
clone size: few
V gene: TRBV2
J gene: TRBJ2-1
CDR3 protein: CASRGDGKFF
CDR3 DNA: TGTGCCAGCAGGGGGGATGGAAAGTTCTTC

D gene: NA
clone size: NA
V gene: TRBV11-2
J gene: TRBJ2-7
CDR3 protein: CASSRPGYEQYF
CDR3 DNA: TGTGCCAGCAGCCGCCCCGGGTACGAGCAGTACTTC

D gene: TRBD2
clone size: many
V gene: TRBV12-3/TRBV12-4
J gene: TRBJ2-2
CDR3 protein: CASSLALGGGAGELFF
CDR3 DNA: TGTGCCAGCAGTTTAGCGCTGGGGGGGGGAGCCGGGGAGCTGTTTTTT

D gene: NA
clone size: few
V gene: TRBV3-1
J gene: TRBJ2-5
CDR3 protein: CASSPPMNQETQYF
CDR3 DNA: TGTGCCAGCAGCCCGCCGATGAACCAAGAGACCCAGTACTTC

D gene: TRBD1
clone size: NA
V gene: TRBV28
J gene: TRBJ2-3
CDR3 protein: CASSLTLGGGNTQYF
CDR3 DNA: TGTGCCAGCAGTTTAACCCTAGGGGGCGGAAATACGCAGTATTTT

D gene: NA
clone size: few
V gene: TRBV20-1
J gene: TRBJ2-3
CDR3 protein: CSAHPRLFSTDTQYF
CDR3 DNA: TGCAGTGCTCATCCCCGGTTGTTTTCCACAGATACGCAGTATTTT

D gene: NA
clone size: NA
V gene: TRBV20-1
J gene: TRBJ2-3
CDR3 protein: CSARAVLPTDTQYF
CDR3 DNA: TGCAGTGCTAGGGCTGTCCTACCCACAGATACGCAGTATTTT

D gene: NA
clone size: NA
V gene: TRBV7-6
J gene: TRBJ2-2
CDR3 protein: CASSLVLGFNTGELFF
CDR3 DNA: TGTGCCAGCAGCTTAGTTTTGGGATTTAACACCGGGGAGCTGTTTTTT

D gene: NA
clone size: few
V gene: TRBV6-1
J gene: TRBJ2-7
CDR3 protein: CASSSDRWGDEQYF
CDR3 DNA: TGTGCCAGCAGCAGCGACAGGTGGGGGGACGAGCAGTACTTC

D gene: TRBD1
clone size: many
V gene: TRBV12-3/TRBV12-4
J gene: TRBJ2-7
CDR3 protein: CASRTGTGDYEQYF
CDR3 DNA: TGTGCCAGCAGGACCGGGACAGGGGACTACGAGCAGTACTTC

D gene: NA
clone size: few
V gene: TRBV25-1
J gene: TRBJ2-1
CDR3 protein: CASSDGTTSYNEQFF
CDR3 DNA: TGTGCCAGCAGTGATGGGACAACCTCCTACAATGAGCAGTTCTTC

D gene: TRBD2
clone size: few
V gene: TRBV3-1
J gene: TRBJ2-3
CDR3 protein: CASSPSAGGWNTQYF
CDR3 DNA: TGTGCCAGCAGCCCCTCGGCGGGGGGGTGGAATACGCAGTATTTT

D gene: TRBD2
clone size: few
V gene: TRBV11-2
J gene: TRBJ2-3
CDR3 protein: CASSLVPSAGASTDTQYF
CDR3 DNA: TGTGCCAGCAGCTTAGTTCCCTCAGCGGGAGCTAGCACAGATACGCAGTATTTT

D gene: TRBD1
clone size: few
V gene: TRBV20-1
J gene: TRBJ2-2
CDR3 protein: CSARTHRGWDTGELFF
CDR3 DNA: TGCAGTGCTAGAACCCACAGGGGGTGGGACACCGGGGAGCTGTTTTTT

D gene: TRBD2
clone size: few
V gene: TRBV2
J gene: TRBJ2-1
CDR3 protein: CASSDLAGGANEQFF
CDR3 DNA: TGTGCCAGCAGTGATCTGGCGGGAGGAGCGAATGAGCAGTTCTTC

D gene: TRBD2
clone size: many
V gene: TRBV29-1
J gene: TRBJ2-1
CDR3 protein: CSVEGLAGELDYNEQFF
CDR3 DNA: TGCAGCGTTGAAGGACTAGCGGGGGAATTGGACTACAATGAGCAGTTCTTC

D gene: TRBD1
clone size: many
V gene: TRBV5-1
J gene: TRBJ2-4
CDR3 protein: CASSFGTGKNIQYF
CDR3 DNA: TGCGCCAGCAGCTTTGGGACAGGGAAAAACATTCAGTACTTC

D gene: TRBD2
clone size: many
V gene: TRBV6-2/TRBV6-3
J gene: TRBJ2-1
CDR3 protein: CASSWEGQSEQFF
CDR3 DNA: TGTGCCAGCAGTTGGGAGGGCCAGAGCGAGCAGTTCTTC

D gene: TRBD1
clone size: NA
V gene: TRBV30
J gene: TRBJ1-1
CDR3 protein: CAWSTTGANTEAFF
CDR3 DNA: TGTGCCTGGAGTACGACAGGGGCGAACACTGAAGCTTTCTTT

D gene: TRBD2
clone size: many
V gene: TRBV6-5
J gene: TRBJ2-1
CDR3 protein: CASSDSSGRVYEQFF
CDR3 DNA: TGTGCCAGCAGTGACTCTAGCGGGAGGGTGTATGAGCAGTTCTTC

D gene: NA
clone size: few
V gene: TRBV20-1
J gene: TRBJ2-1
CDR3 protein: CSASRAGPFGSEQFF
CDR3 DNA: TGCAGTGCTAGTCGGGCGGGACCTTTCGGCTCCGAGCAGTTCTTC

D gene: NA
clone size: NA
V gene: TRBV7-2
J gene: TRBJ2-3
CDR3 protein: CASSLFFTDTQYF
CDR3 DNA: TGTGCCAGCAGCTTATTCTTCACAGATACGCAGTATTTT

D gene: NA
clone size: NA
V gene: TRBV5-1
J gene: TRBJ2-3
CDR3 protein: CASSFLGLYTDTQYF
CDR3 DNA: TGCGCCAGCAGCTTTCTTGGACTATACACAGATACGCAGTATTTT

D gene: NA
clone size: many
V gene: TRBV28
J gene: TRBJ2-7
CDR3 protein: CASSTGGGWEQYF
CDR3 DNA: TGTGCCAGCAGTACCGGAGGCGGTTGGGAGCAGTACTTC

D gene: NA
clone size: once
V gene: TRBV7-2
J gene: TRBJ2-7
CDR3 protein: CASSLLGATYEQYF
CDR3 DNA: TGTGCCAGCAGCTTACTCGGCGCCACCTACGAGCAGTACTTC

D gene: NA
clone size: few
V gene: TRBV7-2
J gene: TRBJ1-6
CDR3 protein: CASSLRTGNNSPLHF
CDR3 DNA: TGTGCCAGCAGCTTAAGGACTGGCAATAATTCACCCCTCCACTTT

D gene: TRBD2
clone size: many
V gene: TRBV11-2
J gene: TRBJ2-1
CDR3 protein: CASSSLTSTGNEQFF
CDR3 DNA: TGTGCCAGCAGCTCCCTGACTAGCACTGGTAATGAGCAGTTCTTC

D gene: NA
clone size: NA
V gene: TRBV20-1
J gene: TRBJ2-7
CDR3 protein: CSARGEISSYEQYF
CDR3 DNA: TGCAGTGCACGAGGGGAAATTAGCTCCTACGAGCAGTACTTC

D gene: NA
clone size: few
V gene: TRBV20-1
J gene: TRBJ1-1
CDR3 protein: CSARDQSGKTEAFF
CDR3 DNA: TGCAGTGCTAGAGATCAGAGCGGTAAAACTGAAGCTTTCTTT

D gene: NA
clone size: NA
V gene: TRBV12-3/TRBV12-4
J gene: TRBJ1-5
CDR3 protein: CASSSRILGNQPQHF
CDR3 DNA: TGTGCCAGCAGTTCTAGAATACTGGGCAATCAGCCCCAGCATTTT

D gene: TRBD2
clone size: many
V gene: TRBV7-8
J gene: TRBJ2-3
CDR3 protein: CASSSLAGESSTDTQYF
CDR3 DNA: TGTGCCAGCAGCTCGCTAGCGGGGGAGTCTAGCACAGATACGCAGTATTTT

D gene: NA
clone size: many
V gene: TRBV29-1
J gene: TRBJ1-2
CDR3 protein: CSVETDVGYTF
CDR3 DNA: TGCAGCGTCGAGACCGATGTTGGCTACACCTTC

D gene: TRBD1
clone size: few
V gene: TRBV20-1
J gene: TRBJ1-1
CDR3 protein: CSASNYRDRGGTEAFF
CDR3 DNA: TGCAGTGCTAGCAACTACCGGGACAGGGGTGGAACTGAAGCTTTCTTT

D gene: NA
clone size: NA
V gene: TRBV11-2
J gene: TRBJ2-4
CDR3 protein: CASSFRTEENIQYF
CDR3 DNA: TGTGCCAGCAGCTTTCGGACAGAAGAAAACATTCAGTACTTC

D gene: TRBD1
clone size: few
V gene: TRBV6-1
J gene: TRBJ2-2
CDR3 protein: CASSDRQGVGTGELFF
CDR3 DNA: TGTGCCAGCAGTGATAGGCAGGGGGTAGGCACCGGGGAGCTGTTTTTT

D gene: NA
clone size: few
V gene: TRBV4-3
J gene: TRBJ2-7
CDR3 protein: CASSQGAGEQYF
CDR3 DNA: TGCGCCAGCAGCCAGGGGGCCGGGGAGCAGTACTTC

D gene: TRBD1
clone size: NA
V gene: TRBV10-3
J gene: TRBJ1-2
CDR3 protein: CAISGGTEDGYTF
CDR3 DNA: TGTGCCATCAGTGGCGGGACAGAAGATGGCTACACCTTC

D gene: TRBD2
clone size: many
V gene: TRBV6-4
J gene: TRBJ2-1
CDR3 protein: CASSVSGGLYNEQFF
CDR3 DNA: TGTGCCAGCAGTGTTAGCGGGGGGCTATACAATGAGCAGTTCTTC

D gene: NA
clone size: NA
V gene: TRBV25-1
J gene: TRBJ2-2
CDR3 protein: CASSTREGAYVTGELFF
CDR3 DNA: TGTGCCAGCAGTACCCGGGAGGGGGCCTATGTCACCGGGGAGCTGTTTTTT

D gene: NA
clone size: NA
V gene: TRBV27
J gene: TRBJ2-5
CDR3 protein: CASTGLGTQYF
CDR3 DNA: TGTGCCAGCACCGGATTAGGGACCCAGTACTTC